What follows describes a single T cell receptor beta chain. The CDR3 extends over 16 amino acids. Germline-derived CDR1 and CDR2 are LGHDT and YNNKEL (reference sequence). J gave up 3 bases and V 2 bases, and 9 bases lay outside the gene matches. Authors' methods: By means of reference gene primer amplification, nucleated cell counts were estimated. Libraries were prepared by immunoSEQ multiplex PCR; TCRdb keeps only in-frame clonotypes and omits some of them. That table supplies the V and J calls and clone size; D and trimming were determined from the DNA. The repertoire consists of a few hundred thousand clones, with roughly 80% occurring once and the leading ten covering more than 9%. This sample is drawn from a study of blood T cell repertoires in COVID-19. Study in general: Specimens from acute and convalescent COVID-19 originated in the United States, Italy and Spain.

The V call is TRBV3-1 (or the pseudogene TRBV3-2), the J call TRBJ2-7; 8 bases fit TRBD2. This TCR came from a woman of 80 years or more with acute or convalescent COVID-19. Sequencing was carried out using peripheral blood. CDR3 sequence reads: CASSQRGGRGGYEQYF. The CDR3 region has the DNA TGTGCCAGCAGCCAAAGGGGAGGACGGGGGGGCTACGAGCAGTACTTC.